The T cell receptor (beta chain) described here comes from a study of blood T cell repertoires in COVID-19. This clone was picked up a small number of times. Profiled with immunoSEQ multiplex PCR; TCRdb holds only in-frame clones, not every one. The table shows under 250,000 clones, with 80% to 90% occurring only once. Sequenced input: peripheral blood. The receptor was isolated from an elderly man with acute or convalescent COVID-19.

CDR3 protein: CASSLVGGGADYEQYF. DNA for the CDR3: TGTGCCAGCAGCTTGGTAGGAGGGGGCGCCGACTACGAGCAGTACTTC. The chain couples TRBV5-6 to TRBJ2-7; tentative D call: TRBD1 (7 bases). CDR1 is SGHDT, CDR2 YYEEEE, per germline. Trimming removed 0 bases at V and 3 bases at J, with 16 bases between. The CDR3 is 16 residues long.